This T cell receptor beta chain is drawn from a study of tumor-infiltrating lymphocytes in primary liver carcinoma. Between roughly 18 and 30 mg of unsorted bulk tissue served as the source from which RNA and DNA were co-extracted. On this clonotype: At one of its ends the junction is not consistent with the germline gene, which may arise from a read error.

Production of TCR beta cDNA used roughly 480 ng total RNA together with a constant-region primer. Three nested multiplex PCR rounds, a slightly modified ARM-PCR method, built the TCR beta libraries. The first two PCR rounds, approximately 11 cycles each, used TRBV1-TRBV30 forward primers and a C-beta reverse primer. One entry per CDR3 protein results from TCRdb running MiXCR on the multiplex PCR reads. The table has about 74,000 distinct CDR3 sequences, about 72% seen once. The CDR3 is 15 amino acids. The germline V gene encodes CDR1 MGHRA and CDR2 YSYEKL. Sequenced: liver tumor tissue from sampling region 4. Subset noted: tumor region T4, right-lateral pole. V is TRBV4-1 and J is TRBJ2-1; D gene uncertain. The sequence was obtained from a man in his forties with primary liver carcinoma and hepatitis B virus infection. DNA for the CDR3: TGCGCCAGCAGACAAAGATCTGTGACCTATAATGAGCAGTTCTTC. Protein product: CASRQRSVTYNEQFF.